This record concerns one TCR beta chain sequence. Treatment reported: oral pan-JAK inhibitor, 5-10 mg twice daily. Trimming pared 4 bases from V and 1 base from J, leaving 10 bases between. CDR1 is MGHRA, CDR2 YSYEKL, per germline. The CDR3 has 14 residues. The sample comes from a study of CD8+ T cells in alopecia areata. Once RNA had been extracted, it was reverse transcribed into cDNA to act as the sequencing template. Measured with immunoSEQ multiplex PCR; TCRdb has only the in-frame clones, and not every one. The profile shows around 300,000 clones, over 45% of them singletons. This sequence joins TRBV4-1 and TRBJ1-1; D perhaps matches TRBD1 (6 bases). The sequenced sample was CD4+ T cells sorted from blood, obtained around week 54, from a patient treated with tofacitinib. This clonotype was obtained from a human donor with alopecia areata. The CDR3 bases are TGCGCCAGCAGCCGGCCGGGGGCGAACACTGAAGCTTTCTTT. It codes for CASSRPGANTEAFF.